This entry describes one T cell receptor (beta chain). This entry belongs to a study of blood T cell repertoires in COVID-19. Researchers sorted participants into cohorts using their self-reported clinical history. This CDR3 has 14 amino acids. The germline V gene encodes CDR1 SGHRS and CDR2 YFSETQ. Trimming took 5 bases from V and 4 from J; bases not matched to a gene: 5. The assay was immunoSEQ multiplex PCR, and TCRdb's table has in-frame clones only and misses some. This sample has 150,000 or so clones; around four fifths occur once, and the top ten carry approximately 5.3%. This TCR came from a man aged 70 or older who had been exposed to COVID-19. Input material: PBMCs or T cells enriched from blood (not recorded which). The rearrangement uses TRBV5-1 and TRBJ2-2, with 7 bases identical to TRBD1. This CDR3 reads CASREGASTGELFF. Written as DNA, the CDR3 is TGCGCCAGCAGAGAGGGGGCGAGCACCGGGGAGCTGTTTTTT.